This record covers a single T cell receptor beta chain. The target of this receptor is not known. The input lacks base qualities; no much larger clone sits a single base away. The data stem from a study of CXCR4 blockade with PD-1 therapy in pancreatic cancer (dated by TCRdb to between 2018 and 2021). Notes on the research overall: The study combined multiplex immunohistochemistry and TCRbeta immunosequencing of resected pancreatic ductal adenocarcinoma with ex vivo slice culture testing PD-1 and CXCR4 blockade. Two geographically distinct regions were TCR-sequenced from each of about six tumors to assess intratumoral heterogeneity.

Findings and caveats that apply to the study as a whole: Although tumors showed clonal expansion, with a mean productive clonality of 0.14 compared with approximately 0.05 in healthy blood, clonality was not correlated with survival. Only TCRbeta chains were sequenced, so true antigen-specificity overlap of convergent dominant clones remained unconfirmed pending paired alpha-beta single-cell sequencing. Amino acid clone frequency correlated strongly with the number of distinct nucleotide rearrangements encoding it, suggesting convergent selection by common tumor antigens.

The archived tumor blocks came from patients who had not received neoadjuvant therapy before resection. The preserved-tissue arm of the study used about 30 surgical resection samples from under 25 previously untreated pancreatic ductal adenocarcinoma patients. DNA for the resection arm was extracted from ten 5-micron curls of FFPE tumor cut next to the multiplex immunohistochemistry slide. The immunoSEQ Assay at Adaptive Biotechnologies was used to immunosequence TCRbeta CDR3 regions from the extracted DNA. Under the source paper's analysis protocol: To measure the absolute abundance of each unique TCRbeta CDR3, the sequences were collapsed and filtered. Clonality was defined as 1 minus Pielou's evenness, computed on productive in-frame rearrangements only. Regional overlap was measured by following the top 100 nucleotide rearrangements across paired samples, and the Morisita index was used to compare paired samples with unrelated samples. Convergence of nucleotide rearrangements onto identical amino acid sequences was assessed with the immunoSEQ Rearrangement Details tool. TCRdb took this table from immuneACCESS and kept in-frame rearrangements with V and J called. Such tables lack part of the clones; where checked against another copy, unresolved V genes explain under half of the gap, and the rest is unexplained. The V and J calls and the clone size are those of that table, but D and trimming were determined from the DNA. This sample holds roughly 18,000 clones; about 72% were observed only once. Of the sample, 5.5% to 6% is held by the ten largest clones.

Sequences SGHNT (CDR1) and YENEEA (CDR2) are obtained from the germline V gene. Including cysteine and phenylalanine, the CDR3 has 15 amino acids. Only the CDR3 part of the read is kept: 45 bases, read in frame from the first base. V trim: 5 bases; J trim: 4 bases; unmatched bases: 3. The chain uses TRBV11-3 and TRBJ2-1, with 12 central nucleotides matching TRBD2. Source material: tumor tissue. This TCR derives from a human donor with pancreatic ductal adenocarcinoma. In nucleotides, the sequence is TGTGCCAGCAGCCCTAGCGGGAGGGAATACAATGAGCAGTTCTTC. This translates into CASSPSGREYNEQFF.